This TCR beta chain was sequenced in a study of cytomegalovirus exposure and HLA in healthy donors (dated by TCRdb to about 2017). For the wider study: According to a later analysis, the roughly 120 validation repertoires were produced on the same platform as the 666 repertoires of the first cohort. The study aimed to test whether cataloging public T cell receptors could reveal signatures of past pathogen exposure. Along with the approximately 650-subject first cohort, a separate validation cohort of around 110 different subjects was used. To predict cytomegalovirus infection status, the study combined high-throughput TCR immunosequencing, statistical association of individual TCRs with disease status, and machine learning. Study-wide findings and limitations: The classifier was reported to diagnose cytomegalovirus status with high specificity and sensitivity in both the original cohort and the validation cohort. Most TCR sequences were observed very rarely across donors, whereas some public TCRs were present in many individuals. The study gave a list of roughly 150 TCR beta chains associated with cytomegalovirus. The validation cohort had no HLA typing available for a later analysis, so co-occurrence within that cohort was assessed over all 120 or so repertoires. It was suggested by the authors that the approach could potentially be generalized to other disease states and immunological phenotypes. A later analysis found that TCRs clustered in the first cohort also tended to co-occur in the 120 validation repertoires, with 90% to 95% of cluster scores above 0. Three of the identified cytomegalovirus-associated TCR beta chains were confirmed in vitro to be specific for cytomegalovirus antigens.

The donors belonged to the validation cohort of over a hundred subjects, which was separate from the approximately 610-subject first cohort. Trimming takes 5 bases off V and 6 bases off J; junction bases not matched to a gene: 9. The germline V gene specifies SQVTM as CDR1 and ANQGSEA as CDR2. The CDR3 goes from the cysteine to the phenylalanine over 13 residues. Solely the CDR3 DNA is kept, with 39 bases framed from the first base. Comment on this clone: The antigen it binds to is not known. No qualities accompany the bases; no much larger clone lies one base away.

Receptor amplification or capture employed the immunoSEQ multiplex PCR assay. The paper's data handling went like this. A statistical classification framework was developed to diagnose cytomegalovirus status using the catalog of TCR beta chain sequences. TCRdb limited this immuneACCESS table to in-frame rearrangements with V and J called. A share of clones is missing; checked studies link under half to unresolved V genes, and the rest is unexplained. V and J calls plus clone size are reproduced from that table; the DNA served to infer D and trimming. In all, the sample holds under 200,000 clones, and around 80% of those were seen once. The top ten clonotypes cover over 0.95% of the sample.

What was sequenced was PBMCs. The sequence links TRBV29-1 to TRBJ2-7; TRBD2 aligns with 8 central bases. The source of this sequence is a woman in her 30s in good health and CMV-seronegative. The CDR3 protein: CSVRSGNVLEQYF. In nucleotides, the sequence is TGCAGCGTTCGTAGCGGGAACGTACTCGAGCAGTACTTC.